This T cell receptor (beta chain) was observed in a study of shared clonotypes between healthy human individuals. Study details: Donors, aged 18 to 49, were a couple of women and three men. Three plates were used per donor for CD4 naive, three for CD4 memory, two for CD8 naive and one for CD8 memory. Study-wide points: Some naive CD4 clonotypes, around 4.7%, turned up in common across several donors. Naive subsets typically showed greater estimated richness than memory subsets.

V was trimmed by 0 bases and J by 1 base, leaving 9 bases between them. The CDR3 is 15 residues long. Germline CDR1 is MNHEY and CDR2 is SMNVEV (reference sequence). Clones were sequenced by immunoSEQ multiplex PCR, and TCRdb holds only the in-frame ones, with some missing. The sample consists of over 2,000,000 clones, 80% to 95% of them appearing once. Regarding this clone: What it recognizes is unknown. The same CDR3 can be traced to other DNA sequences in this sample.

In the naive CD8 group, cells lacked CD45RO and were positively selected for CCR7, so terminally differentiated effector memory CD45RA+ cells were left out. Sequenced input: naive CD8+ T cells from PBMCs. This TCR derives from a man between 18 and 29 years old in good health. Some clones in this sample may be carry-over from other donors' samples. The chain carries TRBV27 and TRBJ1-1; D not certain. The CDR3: CASSLSAGSNTEAFF. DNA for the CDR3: TGTGCCAGCAGTTTATCTGCAGGATCGAACACTGAAGCTTTCTTT.